Listed below are T cell receptor beta chains from one sample, sequenced in a study of T cell responses to AZD1222 COVID-19 vaccine. This table comes from immunoSEQ multiplex PCR, and its TCRdb copy is limited to in-frame clones, with some not included. The sample lists approximately 120,000 clones, about nine tenths occurring once. The material sequenced was peripheral blood, taken on day 0 of AZD1222 vaccination. Receptors were obtained from an adult in good health. CDR3s include the opening cysteine and the closing phenylalanine or tryptophan. A D gene is named only where the DNA matches it firmly. Rows may omit the clone size; those that give it use once, few, many or a size class.

j_call: TRBJ2-5
clone_size: NA
v_call: TRBV18
d_call: NA
cdr3_aa: CASSPTVQETQYF
cdr3_nt: TGTGCCAGCTCACCAACGGTACAAGAGACCCAGTACTTC

j_call: TRBJ2-3
clone_size: NA
v_call: TRBV3-1/TRBV3-2
d_call: TRBD1
cdr3_aa: CASSQAGQGTDTQYF
cdr3_nt: TGTGCCAGCAGCCAAGCGGGACAGGGCACAGATACGCAGTATTTT

j_call: TRBJ2-6
clone_size: NA
v_call: TRBV28
d_call: NA
cdr3_aa: CASSSRRSGANVLTF
cdr3_nt: TGTGCCAGCAGTTCCAGACGCTCTGGGGCCAACGTCCTGACTTTC

j_call: TRBJ2-7
clone_size: NA
v_call: TRBV10-2
d_call: NA
cdr3_aa: CASSGGFGAGATYEQYF
cdr3_nt: TGCGCCAGCAGTGGGGGGTTCGGAGCGGGCGCAACCTACGAGCAGTACTTC

j_call: TRBJ2-2
clone_size: NA
v_call: TRBV5-1
d_call: NA
cdr3_aa: CASSIRQNTGELFF
cdr3_nt: TGCGCCAGCAGCATCAGACAGAACACCGGGGAGCTGTTTTTT

j_call: TRBJ1-1
clone_size: NA
v_call: TRBV11-2
d_call: NA
cdr3_aa: CASSPLGGLEAFF
cdr3_nt: TGTGCCAGCAGTCCCCTGGGTGGCCTTGAAGCTTTCTTT

j_call: TRBJ2-7
clone_size: NA
v_call: TRBV3-1/TRBV3-2
d_call: TRBD2
cdr3_aa: CASSQAGGAHEQYF
cdr3_nt: TGTGCCAGCAGCCAAGCCGGGGGGGCCCACGAGCAGTACTTC

j_call: TRBJ1-1
clone_size: NA
v_call: TRBV27
d_call: NA
cdr3_aa: CASSLSLNMAGTEAFF
cdr3_nt: TGTGCCAGCAGTTTATCCCTAAACATGGCGGGCACTGAAGCTTTCTTT

j_call: TRBJ1-1
clone_size: NA
v_call: TRBV6-5
d_call: NA
cdr3_aa: CASSYSAGMNTEAFF
cdr3_nt: TGTGCCAGCAGTTACTCGGCAGGTATGAACACTGAAGCTTTCTTT

j_call: TRBJ2-7
clone_size: NA
v_call: TRBV4-3
d_call: NA
cdr3_aa: CASSREGPGALSYEQYF
cdr3_nt: TGCGCCAGCAGCCGGGAGGGGCCGGGGGCGCTCTCCTACGAGCAGTACTTC

j_call: TRBJ2-5
clone_size: NA
v_call: TRBV3-1/TRBV3-2
d_call: TRBD2
cdr3_aa: CASSHLTGTSGPAKFKETQYF
cdr3_nt: TGTGCCAGCAGCCACCTTACCGGGACTAGCGGGCCTGCCAAATTTAAAGAGACCCAGTACTTC

j_call: TRBJ1-4
clone_size: NA
v_call: TRBV27
d_call: NA
cdr3_aa: CASSPRNEKLFF
cdr3_nt: TGTGCCAGCAGCCCAAGGAATGAAAAACTGTTTTTT

j_call: TRBJ2-7
clone_size: NA
v_call: TRBV28
d_call: NA
cdr3_aa: CASSSGGVPSYEQYF
cdr3_nt: TGTGCCAGCAGTAGCGGAGGGGTCCCGAGCTACGAGCAGTACTTC

j_call: TRBJ2-6
clone_size: few
v_call: TRBV24-1
d_call: NA
cdr3_aa: CATSGGGAGANVLTF
cdr3_nt: TGTGCCACCAGCGGAGGGGGCGCTGGGGCCAACGTCCTGACTTTC

j_call: TRBJ2-7
clone_size: NA
v_call: TRBV4-1
d_call: TRBD1
cdr3_aa: CASSQVATGRYEQYF
cdr3_nt: TGCGCCAGCAGCCAAGTAGCGACAGGGCGTTACGAGCAGTACTTC

j_call: TRBJ2-5
clone_size: NA
v_call: TRBV18
d_call: NA
cdr3_aa: CASSPRVGQETQYF
cdr3_nt: TGTGCCAGCTCACCAAGGGTGGGGCAAGAGACCCAGTACTTC

j_call: TRBJ1-4
clone_size: once
v_call: TRBV7-9
d_call: NA
cdr3_aa: CASSYPAGINEKLFF
cdr3_nt: TGTGCCAGCAGCTACCCGGCAGGCATTAATGAAAAACTGTTTTTT

j_call: TRBJ2-5
clone_size: NA
v_call: TRBV5-1
d_call: TRBD1
cdr3_aa: CASSFAMGQGGETQYF
cdr3_nt: TGCGCCAGCAGCTTTGCAATGGGACAGGGGGGCGAGACCCAGTACTTC

j_call: TRBJ2-3
clone_size: NA
v_call: TRBV27
d_call: TRBD1
cdr3_aa: CASSLIRGLADTQYF
cdr3_nt: TGTGCCAGCAGTTTAATTAGGGGGCTGGCAGATACGCAGTATTTT

j_call: TRBJ2-7
clone_size: NA
v_call: TRBV29-1
d_call: TRBD1
cdr3_aa: CSVAGQDQAEQYF
cdr3_nt: TGCAGCGTCGCCGGACAGGACCAGGCCGAGCAGTACTTC

j_call: TRBJ1-4
clone_size: NA
v_call: TRBV27
d_call: TRBD1
cdr3_aa: CASSLDREANEKLFF
cdr3_nt: TGTGCCAGCAGCCTGGACAGGGAAGCGAATGAAAAACTGTTTTTT

j_call: TRBJ2-7
clone_size: NA
v_call: TRBV11-2
d_call: NA
cdr3_aa: CASSLNHEQYF
cdr3_nt: TGTGCCAGCAGCTTAAACCACGAGCAGTACTTC

j_call: TRBJ1-1
clone_size: medium-sized
v_call: TRBV7-9
d_call: NA
cdr3_aa: CASSQTVEAFF
cdr3_nt: TGTGCCAGCAGCCAGACAGTTGAAGCTTTCTTT

j_call: TRBJ1-4
clone_size: NA
v_call: TRBV30
d_call: NA
cdr3_aa: CAWSRTGFNEKLFF
cdr3_nt: TGTGCCTGGAGTAGGACGGGGTTTAATGAAAAACTGTTTTTT

j_call: TRBJ2-1
clone_size: once
v_call: TRBV3-1/TRBV3-2
d_call: TRBD2
cdr3_aa: CASSQEGLAGDEQFF
cdr3_nt: TGTGCCAGCAGCCAAGAAGGACTAGCGGGAGATGAGCAGTTCTTC

j_call: TRBJ2-1
clone_size: NA
v_call: TRBV11-2
d_call: NA
cdr3_aa: CASSLDPGVRYNEQFF
cdr3_nt: TGTGCCAGCAGCTTAGATCCAGGGGTTAGGTACAATGAGCAGTTCTTC

j_call: TRBJ1-1
clone_size: NA
v_call: TRBV5-1
d_call: NA
cdr3_aa: CASSLVGENTEAFF
cdr3_nt: TGCGCCAGCAGCTTGGTAGGAGAAAACACTGAAGCTTTCTTT

j_call: TRBJ2-2
clone_size: NA
v_call: TRBV4-1
d_call: NA
cdr3_aa: CASSPSPGRFTGELFF
cdr3_nt: TGCGCCAGCAGCCCCTCTCCGGGACGCTTCACCGGGGAGCTGTTTTTT

j_call: TRBJ2-7
clone_size: NA
v_call: TRBV6-6
d_call: TRBD1
cdr3_aa: CASSTPTGGYEQYF
cdr3_nt: TGTGCCAGCAGTACGCCGACAGGGGGCTACGAGCAGTACTTC

j_call: TRBJ2-2
clone_size: NA
v_call: TRBV11-2
d_call: NA
cdr3_aa: CASSQKQGHTGELFF
cdr3_nt: TGTGCCAGCAGCCAGAAGCAGGGGCACACCGGGGAGCTGTTTTTT

j_call: TRBJ2-7
clone_size: NA
v_call: TRBV10-3
d_call: NA
cdr3_aa: CAISELSYEQYF
cdr3_nt: TGTGCCATCAGTGAGTTGTCCTACGAGCAGTACTTC

j_call: TRBJ2-2
clone_size: once
v_call: TRBV6-2/TRBV6-3
d_call: NA
cdr3_aa: CASSFDEVQAIRTGELFF
cdr3_nt: TGTGCCAGCAGTTTTGACGAGGTTCAGGCCATTAGGACCGGGGAGCTGTTTTTT

j_call: TRBJ1-1
clone_size: few
v_call: TRBV7-9
d_call: NA
cdr3_aa: CASSLAQSLFDTEAFF
cdr3_nt: TGTGCCAGCAGCTTAGCACAGTCGCTGTTCGACACTGAAGCTTTCTTT

j_call: TRBJ2-7
clone_size: once
v_call: TRBV28
d_call: NA
cdr3_aa: CASSTPGRPEQYF
cdr3_nt: TGTGCCAGCAGTACCCCAGGGAGACCCGAGCAGTACTTC

j_call: TRBJ1-2
clone_size: NA
v_call: TRBV28
d_call: NA
cdr3_aa: CASSLRSYGYTF
cdr3_nt: TGTGCCAGCAGTTTACGCAGCTATGGCTACACCTTC